The TCR beta chain under discussion was sequenced for a study of neurological immune-mediated disorders. Stated time point: longitudinal time-point 3. Synthesis of cDNA was carried out by template-switch 5'RACE. The reaction used 10-nucleotide random UMIs. The output of every sequencing run exceeded 160 million TCR-beta sequences, derived from 15-18 subjects. One entry per CDR3 protein results from TCRdb running MiXCR on the 5' RACE reads. The sample contains roughly 100,000 distinct CDR3 sequences, roughly a tenth of which appear only once. The V and J ends lost 2 bases and 1 base respectively, with 13 bases between them. CDR3 length: 15 residues. Germline V lookup: CDR1 SGHRS, CDR2 YFSETQ. This clonotype was counted ten times or more.

Input material: PBMCs. The V and J genes are TRBV5-1 and TRBJ2-7; no definite D call. The TCR originated in a female donor with HTLV-1-associated myelopathy (HAM/TSP). CDR3 protein: CASSFGPKPSYEQYF. CDR3 bases: TGCGCCAGCAGCTTCGGCCCAAAGCCTTCCTACGAGCAGTACTTC.